This T cell receptor beta chain was sequenced in a study of PD-1 blockade in classical Hodgkin lymphoma. Only in-frame clones appear in the TCRdb table, and some are missing; sequencing was by immunoSEQ multiplex PCR. The data hold tens of thousands of clones, with 86% observed a single time. Germline-derived CDR1 and CDR2 are SEHNR and FQNEAQ (reference sequence). Unmatched junction bases numbered 1, after V lost 5 bases and J lost 3 bases. The CDR3 length is 13 residues. Every patient experienced relapse after autologous stem cell transplantation, and brentuximab vedotin exposure varied. Sequenced here: peripheral blood mononuclear cells (PBMCs), sampled at baseline. This chain links TRBV7-9 with TRBJ1-3; 7 bases map to TRBD1. This sequence originates from a human donor with classical Hodgkin lymphoma. The DNA of the CDR3 is TGTGCCAGCAGCCACAGGGGTGGAAACACCATATATTTT. This encodes CASSHRGGNTIYF. Full variable domain (outside the CDR3, taken from reference TRBV7-9 and TRBJ1-3): DTGVSQNPRHKITKRGQNVTFRCDPISEHNRLYWYRQTLGQGPEFLTYFQNEAQLEKSRLLSDRFSAERPKGSFSTLEIQRTEQGDSAMYLCASSHRGGNTIYFGEGSWLTVV.